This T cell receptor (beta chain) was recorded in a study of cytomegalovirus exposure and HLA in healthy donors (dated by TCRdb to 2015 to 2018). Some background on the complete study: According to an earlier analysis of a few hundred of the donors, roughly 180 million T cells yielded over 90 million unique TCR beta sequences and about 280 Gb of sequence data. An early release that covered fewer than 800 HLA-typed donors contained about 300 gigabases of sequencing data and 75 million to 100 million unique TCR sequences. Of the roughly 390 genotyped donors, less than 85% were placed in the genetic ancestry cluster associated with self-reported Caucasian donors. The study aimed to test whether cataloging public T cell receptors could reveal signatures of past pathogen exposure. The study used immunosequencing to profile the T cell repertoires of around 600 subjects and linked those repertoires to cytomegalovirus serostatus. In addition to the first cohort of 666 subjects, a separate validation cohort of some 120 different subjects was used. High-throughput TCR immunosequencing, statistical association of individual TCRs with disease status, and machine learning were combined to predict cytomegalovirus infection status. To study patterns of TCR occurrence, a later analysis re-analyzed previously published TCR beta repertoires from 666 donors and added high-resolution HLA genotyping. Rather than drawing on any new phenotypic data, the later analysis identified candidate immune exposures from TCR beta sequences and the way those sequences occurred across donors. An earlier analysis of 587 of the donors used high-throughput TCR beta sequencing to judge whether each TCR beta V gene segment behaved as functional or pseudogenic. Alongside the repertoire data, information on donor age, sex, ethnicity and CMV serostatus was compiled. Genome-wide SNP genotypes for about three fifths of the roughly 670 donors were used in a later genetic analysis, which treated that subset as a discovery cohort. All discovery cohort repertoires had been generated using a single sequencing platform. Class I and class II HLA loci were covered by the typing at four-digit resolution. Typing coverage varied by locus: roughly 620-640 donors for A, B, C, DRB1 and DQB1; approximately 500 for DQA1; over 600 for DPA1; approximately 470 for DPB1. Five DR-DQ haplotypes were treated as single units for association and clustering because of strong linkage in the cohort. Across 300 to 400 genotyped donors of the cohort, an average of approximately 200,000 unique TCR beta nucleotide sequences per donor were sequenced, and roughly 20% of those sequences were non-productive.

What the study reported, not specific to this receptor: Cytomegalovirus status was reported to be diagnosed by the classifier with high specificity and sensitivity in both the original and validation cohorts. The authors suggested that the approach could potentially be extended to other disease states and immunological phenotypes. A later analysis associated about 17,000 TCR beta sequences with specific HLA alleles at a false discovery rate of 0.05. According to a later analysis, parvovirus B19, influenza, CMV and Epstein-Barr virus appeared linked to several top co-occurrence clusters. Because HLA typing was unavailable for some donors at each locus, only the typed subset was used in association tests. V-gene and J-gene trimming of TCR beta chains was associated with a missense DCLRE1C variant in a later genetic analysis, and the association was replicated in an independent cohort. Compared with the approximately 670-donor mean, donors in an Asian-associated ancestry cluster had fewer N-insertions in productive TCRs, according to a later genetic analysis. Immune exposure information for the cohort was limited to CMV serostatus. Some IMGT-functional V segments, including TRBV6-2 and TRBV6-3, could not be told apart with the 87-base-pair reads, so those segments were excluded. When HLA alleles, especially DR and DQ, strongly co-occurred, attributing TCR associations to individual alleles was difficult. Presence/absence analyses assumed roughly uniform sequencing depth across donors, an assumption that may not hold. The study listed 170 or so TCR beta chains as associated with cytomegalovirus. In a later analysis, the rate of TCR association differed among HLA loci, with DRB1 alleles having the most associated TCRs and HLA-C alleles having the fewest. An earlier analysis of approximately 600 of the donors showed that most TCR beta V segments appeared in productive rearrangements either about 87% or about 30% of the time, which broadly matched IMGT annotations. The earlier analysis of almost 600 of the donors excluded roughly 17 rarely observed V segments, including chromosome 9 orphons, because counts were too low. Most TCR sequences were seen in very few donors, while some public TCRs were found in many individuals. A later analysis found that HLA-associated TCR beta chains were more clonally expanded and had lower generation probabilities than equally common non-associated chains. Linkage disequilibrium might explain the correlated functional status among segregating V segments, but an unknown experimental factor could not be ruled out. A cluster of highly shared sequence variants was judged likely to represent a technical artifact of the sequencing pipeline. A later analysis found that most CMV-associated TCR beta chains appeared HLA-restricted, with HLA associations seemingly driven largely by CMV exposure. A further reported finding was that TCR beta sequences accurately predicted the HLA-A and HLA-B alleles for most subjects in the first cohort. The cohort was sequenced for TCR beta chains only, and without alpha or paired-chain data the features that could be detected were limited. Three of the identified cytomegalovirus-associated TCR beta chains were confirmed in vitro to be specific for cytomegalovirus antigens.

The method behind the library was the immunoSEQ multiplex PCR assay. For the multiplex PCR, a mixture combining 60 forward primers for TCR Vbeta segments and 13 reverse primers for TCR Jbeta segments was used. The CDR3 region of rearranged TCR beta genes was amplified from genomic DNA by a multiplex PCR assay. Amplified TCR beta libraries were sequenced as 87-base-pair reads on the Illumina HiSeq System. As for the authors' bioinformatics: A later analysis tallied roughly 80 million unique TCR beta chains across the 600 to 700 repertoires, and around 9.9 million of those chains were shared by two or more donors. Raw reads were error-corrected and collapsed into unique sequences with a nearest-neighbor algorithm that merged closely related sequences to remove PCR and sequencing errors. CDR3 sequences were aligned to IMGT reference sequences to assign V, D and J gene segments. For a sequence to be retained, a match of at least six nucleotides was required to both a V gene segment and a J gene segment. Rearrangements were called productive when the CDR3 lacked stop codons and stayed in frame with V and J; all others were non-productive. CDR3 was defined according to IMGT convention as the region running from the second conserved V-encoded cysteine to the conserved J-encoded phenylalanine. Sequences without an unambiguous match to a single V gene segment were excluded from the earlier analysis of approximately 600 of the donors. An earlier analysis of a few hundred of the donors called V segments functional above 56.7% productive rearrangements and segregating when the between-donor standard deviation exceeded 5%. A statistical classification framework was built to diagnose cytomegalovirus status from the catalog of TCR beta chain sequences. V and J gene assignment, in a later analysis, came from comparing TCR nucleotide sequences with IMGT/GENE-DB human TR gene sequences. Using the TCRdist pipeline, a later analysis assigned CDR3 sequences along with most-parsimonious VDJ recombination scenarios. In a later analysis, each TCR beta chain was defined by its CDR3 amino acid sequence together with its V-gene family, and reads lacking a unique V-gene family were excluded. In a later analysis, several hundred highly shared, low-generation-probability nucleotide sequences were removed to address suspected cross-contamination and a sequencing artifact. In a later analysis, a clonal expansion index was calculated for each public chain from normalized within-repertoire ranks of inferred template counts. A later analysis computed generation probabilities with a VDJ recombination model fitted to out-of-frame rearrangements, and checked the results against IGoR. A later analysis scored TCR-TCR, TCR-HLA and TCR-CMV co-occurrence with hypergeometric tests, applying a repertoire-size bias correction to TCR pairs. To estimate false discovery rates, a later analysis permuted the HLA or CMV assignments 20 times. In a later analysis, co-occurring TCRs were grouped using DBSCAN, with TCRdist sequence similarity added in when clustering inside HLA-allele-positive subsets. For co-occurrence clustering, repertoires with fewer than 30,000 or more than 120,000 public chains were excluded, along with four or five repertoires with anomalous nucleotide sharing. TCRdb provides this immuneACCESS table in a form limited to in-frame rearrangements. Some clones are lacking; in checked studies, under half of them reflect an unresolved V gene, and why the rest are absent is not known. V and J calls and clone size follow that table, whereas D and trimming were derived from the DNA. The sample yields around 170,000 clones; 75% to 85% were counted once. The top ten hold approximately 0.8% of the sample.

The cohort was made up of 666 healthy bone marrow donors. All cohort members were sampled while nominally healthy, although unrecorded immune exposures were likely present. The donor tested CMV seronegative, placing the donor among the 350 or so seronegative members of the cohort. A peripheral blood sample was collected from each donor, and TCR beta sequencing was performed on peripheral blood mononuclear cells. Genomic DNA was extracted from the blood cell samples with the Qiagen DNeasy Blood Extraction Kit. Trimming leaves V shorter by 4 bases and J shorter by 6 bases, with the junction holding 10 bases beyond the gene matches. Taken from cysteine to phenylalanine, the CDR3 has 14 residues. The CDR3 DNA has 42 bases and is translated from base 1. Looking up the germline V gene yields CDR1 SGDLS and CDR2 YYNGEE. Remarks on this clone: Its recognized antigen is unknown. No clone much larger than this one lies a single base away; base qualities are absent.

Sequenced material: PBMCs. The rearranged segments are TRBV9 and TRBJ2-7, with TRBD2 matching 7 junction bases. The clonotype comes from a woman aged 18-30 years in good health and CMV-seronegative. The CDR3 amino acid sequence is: CASSPGLERGEQYF. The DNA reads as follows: TGTGCCAGCAGCCCCGGACTAGAGCGGGGCGAGCAGTACTTC.